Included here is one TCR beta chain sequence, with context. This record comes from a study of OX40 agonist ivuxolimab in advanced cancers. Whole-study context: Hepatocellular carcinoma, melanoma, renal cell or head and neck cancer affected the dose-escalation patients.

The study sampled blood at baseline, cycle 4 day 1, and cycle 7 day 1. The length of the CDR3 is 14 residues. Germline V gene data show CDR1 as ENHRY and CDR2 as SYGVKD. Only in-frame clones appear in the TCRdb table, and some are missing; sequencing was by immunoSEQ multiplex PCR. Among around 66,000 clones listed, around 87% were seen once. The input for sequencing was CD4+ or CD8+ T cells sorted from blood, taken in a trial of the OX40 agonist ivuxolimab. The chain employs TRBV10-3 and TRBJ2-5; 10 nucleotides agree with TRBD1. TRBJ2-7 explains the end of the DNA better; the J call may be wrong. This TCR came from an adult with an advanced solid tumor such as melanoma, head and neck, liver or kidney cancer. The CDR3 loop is CAIGDGTGDYEQYF. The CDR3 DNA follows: TGTGCCATCGGCGACGGGACAGGGGACTACGAGCAGTACTTC.